Presented here are 5 T cell receptor beta chains from one specimen sequenced in a study of blood T cell repertoires in COVID-19. Assay used: immunoSEQ multiplex PCR; TCRdb lists only in-frame clones, some missing. The data show some 200,000 clones, with approximately 83% seen just once and about 3% held by the top ten. Sequencing input: peripheral blood. The receptors derive from a woman between 25 and 40 years old who had recovered from COVID-19.

This clone was recorded once. The V call is TRBV4-2, the J call TRBJ2-2; 7 bases fit TRBD1. This CDR3 has 15 residues. The germline gives CDR1 LGHNA, CDR2 YNFKEQ. J was trimmed by 8 bases and V by 1 base; bases with no gene match: 7. CDR3 region: CASSQGRQGEGELFF. Here the CDR3 DNA reads TGTGCCAGCAGCCAAGGGCGCCAGGGGGAGGGGGAGCTGTTTTTT.

J is TRBJ2-2 and V is TRBV9; 8 bases match TRBD2. This CDR3 contains 19 residues. Trimming removed 2 bases from V and 1 base from J; junction bases left unmatched: 13. Germline V lookup: CDR1 SGDLS, CDR2 YYNGEE. CDR3 sequence reads: CASSVEIRRAGENTGELFF. The CDR3 DNA follows: TGTGCCAGCAGCGTCGAAATACGGAGAGCGGGGGAGAACACCGGGGAGCTGTTTTTT.

The rearrangement joins TRBV28 to TRBJ1-2; TRBD1 aligns across 8 bases. The CDR3 spans 14 residues. The V gene's germline CDR1 is MDHEN and CDR2 SYDVKM. Trimming cost V 1 base and J 4 bases; bases outside gene matches: 2. The CDR3 coding sequence is TGTGCCAGCAGTTTATCCGACAGGGGCTATGGCTACACCTTC. Translated, it gives CASSLSDRGYGYTF.

The V and J genes are TRBV7-9 and TRBJ2-2, with D maybe TRBD1 (6 bases). With 4 bases removed from V and 1 base from J, the gap between germline ends came to 19 bases. CDR1 SEHNR and CDR2 FQNEAQ come from the germline V gene (reference sequence). CDR3 size: 18 residues. The CDR3 DNA reads TGTGCCAGCAGCTCCCCCCCAGGCTACAGGGAGAACACCGGGGAGCTGTTTTTT. Translated: CASSSPPGYRENTGELFF.

The CDR3 DNA reads TGTGCTAGTGGTAGGGGTGTAGATGAGCAGTTCTTC. It yields the protein CASGRGVDEQFF. This rearrangement joins TRBV12-5 to TRBJ2-1; tentative D call: TRBD1 (5 bases). The V and J ends lost 5 bases and 8 bases respectively, with 10 bases between them. Germline values: CDR1 LGHNT, CDR2 FRNRAP. This CDR3 region has 12 residues.